This T cell receptor beta chain was observed in a study of human versus mouse CDR3 diversity and MHC coevolution. Turning to this clone: The target antigen is unknown.

Sequencing was performed with immunoSEQ multiplex PCR; in TCRdb, only in-frame clones are kept and a portion is missing. The sample holds more than 55,000 clones, around 94% seen once. Regarding the study as a whole: Clonal inequality was lowest in most of the three human donors. Human T cells were selected on over five MHC II alleles.

The sequenced material came from naive CD4+ T cells from blood. The subset is: CD45RO-negative CD62L-positive naive CD4 T cells. The receptor was derived from a person aged 55 to 75 in good health.

The DNA of the CDR3 is TGTGCCAGCAGCGCCTACGGACTAGCGGTCACAGATACGCAGTATTTT. Amino acid sequence: CASSAYGLAVTDTQYF. The rearrangement links TRBV9 to TRBJ2-3, with TRBD2 matching 10 bases. This CDR3 has 16 residues. Germline CDR1 reads SGDLS; CDR2 reads YYNGEE. V lost 3 bases to trimming and J lost 2 bases; unmatched junction nucleotides: 6.